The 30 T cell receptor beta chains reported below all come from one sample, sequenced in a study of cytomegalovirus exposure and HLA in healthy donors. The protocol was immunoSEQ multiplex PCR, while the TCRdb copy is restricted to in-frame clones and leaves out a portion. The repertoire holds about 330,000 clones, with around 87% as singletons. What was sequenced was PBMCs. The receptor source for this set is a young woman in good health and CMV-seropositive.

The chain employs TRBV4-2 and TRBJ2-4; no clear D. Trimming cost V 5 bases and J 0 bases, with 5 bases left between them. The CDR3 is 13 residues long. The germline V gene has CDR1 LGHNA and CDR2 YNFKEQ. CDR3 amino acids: CASSSVAKNIQYF. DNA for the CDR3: TGTGCCAGCAGCTCGGTAGCCAAAAACATTCAGTACTTC.

The CDR3: CASRGTGVPNEQFF. In DNA, the CDR3 is TGCGCCAGCAGAGGGACAGGGGTCCCCAATGAGCAGTTCTTC. The chain is built from TRBV5-1 and TRBJ2-1; the match to TRBD1 covers 10 bases. CDR1 and CDR2 from the germline V gene are SGHRS and YFSETQ. The CDR3 runs to 14 residues. V gave up 5 bases and J gave up 6 bases; unmatched junction bases: 5. Full variable domain (remainder filled in from reference TRBV5-1 and TRBJ2-1): KAGVTQTPRYLIKTRGQQVTLSCSPISGHRSVSWYQQTPGQGLQFLFEYFSETQRNKGNFPGRFSGRQFSNSRSEMNVSTLELGDSALYLCASRGTGVPNEQFFGPGTRLTVL.

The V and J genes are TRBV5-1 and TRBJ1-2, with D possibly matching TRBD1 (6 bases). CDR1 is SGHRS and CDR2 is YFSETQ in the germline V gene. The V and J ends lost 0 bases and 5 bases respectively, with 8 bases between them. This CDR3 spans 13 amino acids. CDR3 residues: CASSLDRDYGYTF. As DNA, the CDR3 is TGCGCCAGCAGCTTGGACAGGGATTATGGCTACACCTTC.

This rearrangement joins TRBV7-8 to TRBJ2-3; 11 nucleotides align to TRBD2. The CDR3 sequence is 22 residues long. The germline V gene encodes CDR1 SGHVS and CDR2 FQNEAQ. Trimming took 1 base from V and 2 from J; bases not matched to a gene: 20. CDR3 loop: CASSLESVLAGGPGSNTDTQYF. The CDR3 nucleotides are TGTGCCAGCAGCTTAGAATCGGTTTTAGCGGGAGGGCCTGGGAGTAACACAGATACGCAGTATTTT.

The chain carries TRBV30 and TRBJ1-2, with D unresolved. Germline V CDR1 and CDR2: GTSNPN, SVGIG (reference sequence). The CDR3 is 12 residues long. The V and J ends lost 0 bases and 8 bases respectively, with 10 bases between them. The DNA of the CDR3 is TGTGCCTGGAGTGTCGAGCCCCTGGGCTACACCTTC. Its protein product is CAWSVEPLGYTF. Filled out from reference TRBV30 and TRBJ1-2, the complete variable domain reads SQTIHQWPATLVQPVGSPLSLECTVEGTSNPNLYWYRQAAGRGLQLLFYSVGIGQISSEVPQNLSASRPQDRQFILSSKKLLLSDSGFYLCAWSVEPLGYTFGSGTRLTVV.

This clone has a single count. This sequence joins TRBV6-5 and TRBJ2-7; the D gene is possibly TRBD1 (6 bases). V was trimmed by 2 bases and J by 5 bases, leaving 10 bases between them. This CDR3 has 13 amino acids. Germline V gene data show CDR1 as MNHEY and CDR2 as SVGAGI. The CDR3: CASSYQGRDEQYF. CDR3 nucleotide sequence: TGTGCCAGCAGTTACCAGGGGCGGGACGAGCAGTACTTC.

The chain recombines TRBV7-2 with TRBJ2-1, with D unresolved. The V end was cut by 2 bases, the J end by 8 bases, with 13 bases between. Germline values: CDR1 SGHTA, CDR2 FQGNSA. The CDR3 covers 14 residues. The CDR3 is CASSLFSSRDEQFF. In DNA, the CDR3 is TGTGCCAGCAGCTTATTTTCTTCCCGGGATGAGCAGTTCTTC.

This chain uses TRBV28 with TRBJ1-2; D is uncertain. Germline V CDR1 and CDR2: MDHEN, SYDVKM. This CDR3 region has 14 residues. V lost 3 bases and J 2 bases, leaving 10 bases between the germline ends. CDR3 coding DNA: TGTGCCAGCAGTTTCCTTACGGGGAACTATGGCTACACCTTC. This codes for CASSFLTGNYGYTF.

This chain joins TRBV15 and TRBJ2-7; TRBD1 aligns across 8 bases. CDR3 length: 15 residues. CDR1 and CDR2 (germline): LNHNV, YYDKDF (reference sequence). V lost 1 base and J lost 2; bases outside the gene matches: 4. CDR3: CATSRGTGSTYEQYF. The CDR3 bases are TGTGCCACCAGCAGAGGGACAGGGTCAACCTACGAGCAGTACTTC.

In DNA form, the CDR3 reads TGCGCCAGCAGCTCACAGGGATCGTCGTACGAGCAGTACTTC. This sequence encodes CASSSQGSSYEQYF. The chain combines TRBV5-1 with TRBJ2-7; perhaps TRBD1 as D (6 bases). Germline CDR1 SGHRS, CDR2 YFSETQ. V was pared by 3 bases and J by 4 bases, with 14 bases between. There are 14 residues in the CDR3.

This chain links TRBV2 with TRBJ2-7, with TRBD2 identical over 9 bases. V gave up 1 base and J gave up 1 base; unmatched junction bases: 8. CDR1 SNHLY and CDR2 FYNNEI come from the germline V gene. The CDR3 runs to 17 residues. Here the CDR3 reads CASSEGLETSGSYEQYF. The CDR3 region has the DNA TGTGCCAGCAGTGAAGGGTTAGAGACTAGCGGTTCCTACGAGCAGTACTTC.

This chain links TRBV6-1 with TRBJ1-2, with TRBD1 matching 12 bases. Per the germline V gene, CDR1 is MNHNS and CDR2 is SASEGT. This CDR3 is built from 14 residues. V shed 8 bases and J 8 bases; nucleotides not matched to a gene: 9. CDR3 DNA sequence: TGTGCCAGCGATGGGACAGGGGGCGCGGGCGGCTACACCTTC. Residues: CASDGTGGAGGYTF.

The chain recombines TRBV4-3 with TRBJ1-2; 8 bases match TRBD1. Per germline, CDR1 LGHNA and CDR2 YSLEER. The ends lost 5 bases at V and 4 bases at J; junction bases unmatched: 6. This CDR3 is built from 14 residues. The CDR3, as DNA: TGCGCCAGCAGCAGGTCAGGGGGCCTCTATGGCTACACCTTC. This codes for CASSRSGGLYGYTF.

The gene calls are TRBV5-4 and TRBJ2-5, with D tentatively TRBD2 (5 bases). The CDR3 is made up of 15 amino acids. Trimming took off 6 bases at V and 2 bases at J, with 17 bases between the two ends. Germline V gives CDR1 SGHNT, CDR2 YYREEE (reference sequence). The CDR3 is CASIPSGGRQETQYF. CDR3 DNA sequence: TGTGCCAGCATCCCAAGCGGCGGTCGTCAAGAGACCCAGTACTTC.

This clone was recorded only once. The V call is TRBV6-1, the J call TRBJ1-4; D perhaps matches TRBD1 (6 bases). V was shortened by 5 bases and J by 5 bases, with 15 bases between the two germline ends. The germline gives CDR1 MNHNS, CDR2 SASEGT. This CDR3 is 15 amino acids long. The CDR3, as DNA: TGTGCCAGCAGTTTCCAGACAGGATCAAATGAAAAACTGTTTTTT. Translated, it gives CASSFQTGSNEKLFF.

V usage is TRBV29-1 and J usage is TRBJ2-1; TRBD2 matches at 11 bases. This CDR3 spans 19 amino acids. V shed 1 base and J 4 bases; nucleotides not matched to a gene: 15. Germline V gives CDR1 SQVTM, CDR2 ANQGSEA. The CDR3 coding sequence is TGCAGCGTTGAAGGGGGGACTAGCGGAGAAGAGCGACTTTACAATGAGCAGTTCTTC. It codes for CSVEGGTSGEERLYNEQFF.

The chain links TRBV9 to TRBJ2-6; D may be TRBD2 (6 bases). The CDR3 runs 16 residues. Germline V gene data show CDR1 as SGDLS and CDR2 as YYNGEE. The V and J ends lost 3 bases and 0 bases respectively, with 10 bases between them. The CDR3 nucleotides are TGTGCCAGCAGCGCGGGACTGGGCTCTGGGGCCAACGTCCTGACTTTC. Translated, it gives CASSAGLGSGANVLTF.

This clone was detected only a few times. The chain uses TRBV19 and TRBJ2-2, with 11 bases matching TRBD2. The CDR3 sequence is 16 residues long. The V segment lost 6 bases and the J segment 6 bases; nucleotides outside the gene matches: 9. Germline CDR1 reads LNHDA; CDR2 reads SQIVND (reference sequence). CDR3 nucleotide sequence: TGTGCCAGTAGCATAATAGCGGGAGGGCTCTCCGGGGAGCTGTTTTTT. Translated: CASSIIAGGLSGELFF.

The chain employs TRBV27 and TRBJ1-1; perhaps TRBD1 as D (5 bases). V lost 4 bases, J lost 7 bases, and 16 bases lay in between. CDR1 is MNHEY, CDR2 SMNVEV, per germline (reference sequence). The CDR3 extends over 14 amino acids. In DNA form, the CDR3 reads TGTGCCAGCAGTTACGATGGGGGATTCTATGAAGCTTTCTTT. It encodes CASSYDGGFYEAFF.

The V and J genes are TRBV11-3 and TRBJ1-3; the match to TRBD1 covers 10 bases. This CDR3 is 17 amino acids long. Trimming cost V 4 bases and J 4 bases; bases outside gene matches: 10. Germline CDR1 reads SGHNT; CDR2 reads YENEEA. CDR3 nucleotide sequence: TGTGCCAGCAGCTCGCTGACAGGGGGCGCGGGGGGAAACACCATATATTTT. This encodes CASSSLTGGAGGNTIYF.

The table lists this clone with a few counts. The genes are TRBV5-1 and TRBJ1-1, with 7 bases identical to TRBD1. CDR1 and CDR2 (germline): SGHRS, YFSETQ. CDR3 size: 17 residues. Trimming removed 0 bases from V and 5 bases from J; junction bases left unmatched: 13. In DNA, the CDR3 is TGCGCCAGCAGCTTGGCCGGAAGACAGGGCGCGAATACTGAAGCTTTCTTT. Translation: CASSLAGRQGANTEAFF.

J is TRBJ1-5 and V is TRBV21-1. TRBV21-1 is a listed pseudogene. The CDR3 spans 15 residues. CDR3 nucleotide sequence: TGTGCCAGCAGCAAAGGCCTAACCAGCAATCAGCCCCAGCATTTT. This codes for CASSKGLTSNQPQHF.

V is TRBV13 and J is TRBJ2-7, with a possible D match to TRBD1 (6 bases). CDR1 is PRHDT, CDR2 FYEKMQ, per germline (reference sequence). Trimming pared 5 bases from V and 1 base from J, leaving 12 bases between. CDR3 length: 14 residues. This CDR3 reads CASSAWGQSYEQYF. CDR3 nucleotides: TGTGCCAGCAGCGCGTGGGGACAATCCTACGAGCAGTACTTC.

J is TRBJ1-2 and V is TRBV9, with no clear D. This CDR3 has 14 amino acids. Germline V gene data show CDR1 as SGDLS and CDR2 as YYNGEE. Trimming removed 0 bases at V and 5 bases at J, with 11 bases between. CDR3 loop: CASSVGRGGYGYTF. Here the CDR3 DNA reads TGTGCCAGCAGCGTAGGCCGGGGTGGGTATGGCTACACCTTC.

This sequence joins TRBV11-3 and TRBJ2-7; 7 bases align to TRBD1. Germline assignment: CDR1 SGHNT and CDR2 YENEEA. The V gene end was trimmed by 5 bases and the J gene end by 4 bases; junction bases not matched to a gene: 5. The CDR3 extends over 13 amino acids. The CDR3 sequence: CASSLDRDYEQYF. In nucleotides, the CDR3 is TGTGCCAGCAGCCTCGACAGGGATTACGAGCAGTACTTC.

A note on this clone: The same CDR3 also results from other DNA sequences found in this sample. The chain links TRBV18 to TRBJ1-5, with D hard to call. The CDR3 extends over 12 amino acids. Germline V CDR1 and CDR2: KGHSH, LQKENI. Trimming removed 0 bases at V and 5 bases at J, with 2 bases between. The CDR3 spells CASSPPDQPQHF. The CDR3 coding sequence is TGTGCCAGCTCACCACCGGATCAGCCCCAGCATTTT.

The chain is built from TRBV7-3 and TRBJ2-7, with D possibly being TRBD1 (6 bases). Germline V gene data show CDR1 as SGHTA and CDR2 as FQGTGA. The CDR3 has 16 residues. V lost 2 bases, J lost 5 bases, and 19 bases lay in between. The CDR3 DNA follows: TGTGCCAGCAGCTTAGGGGCGGACAGAGGTCCCGACGAGCAGTACTTC. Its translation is CASSLGADRGPDEQYF.

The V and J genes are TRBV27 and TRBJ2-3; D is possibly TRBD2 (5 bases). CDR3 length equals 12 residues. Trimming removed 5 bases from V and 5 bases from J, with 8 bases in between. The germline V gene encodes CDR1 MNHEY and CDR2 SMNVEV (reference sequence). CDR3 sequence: CASSPEGDTQYF. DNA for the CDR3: TGTGCCAGCAGTCCCGAGGGAGATACGCAGTATTTT.

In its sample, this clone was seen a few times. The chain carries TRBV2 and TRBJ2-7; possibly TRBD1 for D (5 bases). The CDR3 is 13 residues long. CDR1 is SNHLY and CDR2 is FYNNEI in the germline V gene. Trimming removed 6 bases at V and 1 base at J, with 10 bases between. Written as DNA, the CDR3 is TGTGCCAGCAGCGAGGACACATCCTACGAGCAGTACTTC. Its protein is CASSEDTSYEQYF. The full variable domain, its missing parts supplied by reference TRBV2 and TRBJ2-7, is EPEVTQTPSHQVTQMGQEVILRCVPISNHLYFYWYRQILGQKVEFLVSFYNNEISEKSEIFDDQFSVERPDGSNFTLKIRSTKLEDSAMYFCASSEDTSYEQYFGPGTRLTVT.

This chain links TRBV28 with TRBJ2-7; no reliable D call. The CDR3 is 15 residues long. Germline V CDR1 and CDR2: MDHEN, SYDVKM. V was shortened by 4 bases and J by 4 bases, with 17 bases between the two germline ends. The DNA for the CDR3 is TGTGCCAGCAGTTCTTCAACTCCTACTTTTTACGAGCAGTACTTC. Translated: CASSSSTPTFYEQYF. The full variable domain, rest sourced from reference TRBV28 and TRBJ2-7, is DVKVTQSSRYLVKRTGEKVFLECVQDMDHENMFWYRQDPGLGLRLIYFSYDVKMKEKGDIPEGYSVSREKKERFSLILESASTNQTSMYLCASSSSTPTFYEQYFGPGTRLTVT.